The sample holds one count of the clone carrying this TCR beta chain. The antigen is unknown. This specimen includes other DNA sequences encoding the same CDR3. This entry comes from a study of shared clonotypes between healthy human individuals. Findings and caveats of the study: Naive subsets usually exceeded memory subsets in estimated richness.

V lost 5 bases and J lost 5, with 12 bases in between. The CDR3 is made up of 13 amino acids. The V gene's germline CDR1 is SGHAT and CDR2 FQNNGV. In the source study's methods: Filtering was not the same, since immunoSEQ gave junction-only sequences without quality scores. This table comes from immunoSEQ multiplex PCR, and its TCRdb copy is limited to in-frame clones, with some not included. V and J calls and clone size come straight from that table; D and trimming were deduced from the DNA. In the table there are 1.5 million to 2.5 million clones, about 95% of which are singletons. Terminally differentiated effector memory CD45RA+ cells were excluded by CCR7 positive selection of CD45RO-negative cells. Recent vaccinations or acute infections were absent in the healthy HIV-negative adult donors.

V usage is TRBV11-2 and J usage is TRBJ2-5, with TRBD1 as a possible D gene (6 bases). The receptor comes from a man younger than 30 in good health. Sequenced material: naive CD8+ T cells sorted from blood. This chain's CDR3 is CASSPQGSETQYF. The CDR3 DNA is TGTGCCAGCAGCCCACAGGGCTCGGAGACCCAGTACTTC.